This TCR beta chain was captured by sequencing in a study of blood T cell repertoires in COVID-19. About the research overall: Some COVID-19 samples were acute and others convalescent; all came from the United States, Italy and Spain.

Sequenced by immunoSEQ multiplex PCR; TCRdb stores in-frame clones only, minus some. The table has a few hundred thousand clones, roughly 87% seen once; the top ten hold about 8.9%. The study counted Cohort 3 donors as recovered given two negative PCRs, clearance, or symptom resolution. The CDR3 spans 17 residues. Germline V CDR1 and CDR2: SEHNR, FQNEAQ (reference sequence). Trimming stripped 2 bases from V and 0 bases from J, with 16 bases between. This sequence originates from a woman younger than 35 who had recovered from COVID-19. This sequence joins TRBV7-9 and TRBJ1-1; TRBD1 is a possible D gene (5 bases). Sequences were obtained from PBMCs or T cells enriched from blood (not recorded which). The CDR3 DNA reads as TGTGCCAGCAGCTTAATGCGGCAGGGAAAGTTGAACACTGAAGCTTTCTTT. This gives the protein CASSLMRQGKLNTEAFF.